The table lists the clone carrying this T cell receptor (beta chain) with many counts. TCRdb reprocessed the 5' RACE reads with MiXCR, giving one entry per CDR3 protein. In the table there are about 97,000 distinct CDR3 sequences, around 13% of which are singletons. This record belongs to a study of early T cells in non-severe SARS-CoV-2 infection. Trimming took 6 bases from V and 0 from J, leaving 6 bases between them. The CDR3 is 12 amino acids. CDR1 DFQATT and CDR2 SNEGSKA come from the germline V gene (reference sequence). The clonotype originates from an adult who was a healthcare worker with PCR-confirmed SARS-CoV-2 infection or an uninfected control (not recorded which). Sequencing was carried out using whole blood. The rearrangement links TRBV20-1 to TRBJ1-5; unclear D gene. CDR3 sequence: CSAGNSNQPQHF. CDR3 in DNA: TGCAGTGCGGGGAATAGCAATCAGCCCCAGCATTTT.